These 28 T cell receptor beta chains were all obtained from the same sample, sequenced in a study of shared clonotypes between healthy human individuals. Clones were read by immunoSEQ multiplex PCR, and TCRdb kept only the in-frame ones, dropping some. In the table there are roughly 2.5 million clones, about 92% of which are singletons. Sequenced material: naive CD4+ T cells sorted from blood. Documented subset: CD45RA+ positively selected. All receptors derive from a man aged 18 to 30 in good health.

Notes on this clone: The sample holds other DNA sequences that translate to the same CDR3. J is TRBJ2-7 and V is TRBV9, with D uncertain. This CDR3 is built from 14 residues. Germline assignment: CDR1 SGDLS and CDR2 YYNGEE. Between the trimmed V and J ends, which lost 0 bases and 1 base, there was a span of 8 bases. The CDR3 bases are TGTGCCAGCAGCGTAGGGGTCGCATCCTACGAGCAGTACTTC. Translated: CASSVGVASYEQYF.

The chain uses TRBV19 and TRBJ2-4; D perhaps matches TRBD1 (6 bases). Trimming took off 6 bases at V and 0 bases at J, with 15 bases between the two ends. Germline loops: CDR1 LNHDA, CDR2 SQIVND (reference sequence). The CDR3 runs 16 residues. CDR3 loop: CASSQTGALAKNIQYF. In DNA, the CDR3 is TGTGCCAGTAGCCAGACAGGTGCACTAGCCAAAAACATTCAGTACTTC.

This sequence joins TRBV6-5 and TRBJ2-2, with 12 bases identical to TRBD2. The germline gives CDR1 MNHEY, CDR2 SVGAGI. This CDR3 contains 16 residues. Trimming took 4 bases from V and 6 from J; bases not matched to a gene: 6. CDR3 in DNA: TGTGCCAGCAGTTCCGGACTAGCGGGGAGACCCGGGGAGCTGTTTTTT. This codes for CASSSGLAGRPGELFF.

V is TRBV6-1 and J is TRBJ2-5, with 7 positions matching TRBD2. Germline lookup yields CDR1 MNHNS and CDR2 SASEGT. This CDR3 is 15 amino acids long. Trimming at V came to 4 bases and at J to 2 bases, leaving 7 bases not matched to a gene. The CDR3, as DNA: TGTGCCAGCAGTGGTGGATCGCGGGGGCAAGAGACCCAGTACTTC. It codes for CASSGGSRGQETQYF.

V gene TRBV7-9 combines with J gene TRBJ2-3, with 9 bases fitting TRBD1. CDR1 and CDR2 (germline): SEHNR, FQNEAQ (reference sequence). The V gene end was trimmed by 4 bases and the J gene end by 6 bases; junction bases not matched to a gene: 8. The CDR3 is 15 residues long. The CDR3 DNA sequence: TGTGCCAGCAGCTGGGACAGGGTTTTGGGCGATACGCAGTATTTT. Translated: CASSWDRVLGDTQYF. The whole variable domain, filled in from reference TRBV7-9 and TRBJ2-3, reads DTGVSQNPRHKITKRGQNVTFRCDPISEHNRLYWYRQTLGQGPEFLTYFQNEAQLEKSRLLSDRFSAERPKGSFSTLEIQRTEQGDSAMYLCASSWDRVLGDTQYFGPGTRLTVL.

This chain uses TRBV28 with TRBJ1-5; D is undetermined. CDR1 is MDHEN and CDR2 is SYDVKM in the germline V gene. The CDR3 sequence is 9 residues long. The germline V and J ends were trimmed by 5 bases and 10 bases, with 3 bases remaining between them. The CDR3: CASSAPQHF. The CDR3 region has the DNA TGTGCCAGCAGTGCCCCCCAGCATTTT.

Of note for this clone: The sample holds other DNA sequences that translate to the same CDR3. The chain joins TRBV14 to TRBJ2-5; TRBD2 matches 10 bases. The CDR3 runs to 16 residues. Germline-derived CDR1 and CDR2 are SGHDN and FVKESK. Trimming cost V 4 bases and J 2 bases; bases outside gene matches: 7. This CDR3 is CASSLRTSGGQETQYF. In DNA, the CDR3 is TGTGCCAGCAGCCTACGGACTAGCGGAGGGCAAGAGACCCAGTACTTC.

The chain has TRBV19 and TRBJ2-7, with 13 bases fitting TRBD2. The germline V gene encodes CDR1 LNHDA and CDR2 SQIVND (reference sequence). The CDR3 extends over 15 amino acids. V lost 4 bases, J lost 4 bases, and 4 bases stayed unmatched. The CDR3 nucleotides read TGTGCCAGTAGTACGGGACTAGCGGGATTATACGAGCAGTACTTC. Its protein is CASSTGLAGLYEQYF.

The chain employs TRBV5-4 and TRBJ1-6; D gene ambiguous. The CDR3 extends over 16 amino acids. Trimming took off 4 bases at V and 5 bases at J, with 16 bases between the two ends. Per germline, CDR1 SGHNT and CDR2 YYREEE (reference sequence). CDR3 protein: CASSPIPVRNNSPLHF. CDR3 in DNA: TGTGCCAGCAGCCCAATCCCGGTCAGAAATAATTCACCCCTCCACTTT.

The gene calls are TRBV11-2 and TRBJ2-7, with D possibly TRBD1 on 6 matching bases. With 5 bases removed from V and 6 bases from J, the gap between germline ends came to 11 bases. Germline loops: CDR1 SGHAT, CDR2 FQNNGV. The CDR3 runs to 12 residues. The CDR3 reads CASSTDRREQYF. Written as DNA, the CDR3 is TGTGCCAGCAGCACAGACAGGCGCGAGCAGTACTTC.

This clone came up a few times. CDR3 bases: TGTGCCAGCAGTCCCGGGACAGGGATTCTCTCCGAGCAGTACTTC. Encoded protein: CASSPGTGILSEQYF. The rearrangement joins TRBV27 to TRBJ2-7; TRBD1 matches at 9 bases. The CDR3 sequence is 15 residues long. Losses at the gene ends were 5 bases for V and 6 bases for J; bases not matched to a gene: 11. Per germline, CDR1 MNHEY and CDR2 SMNVEV (reference sequence).

This chain connects TRBV27 to TRBJ2-2, with a possible D match to TRBD1 (6 bases). The V and J ends lost 5 bases and 0 bases respectively, with 10 bases between them. Germline V gene sequence: CDR1 MNHEY, CDR2 SMNVEV (reference sequence). CDR3 length: 15 amino acids. CDR3 amino acids: CASSPGTTNTGELFF. CDR3 DNA: TGTGCCAGCAGTCCCGGGACAACGAACACCGGGGAGCTGTTTTTT.

V usage is TRBV11-2 and J usage is TRBJ2-7; TRBD1 is a possible D gene (6 bases). This CDR3 is 16 amino acids long. V was shortened by 0 bases and J by 3 bases, with 15 bases between the two germline ends. Germline CDR1 and CDR2: SGHAT and FQNNGV. The CDR3 coding sequence is TGTGCCAGCAGCTTAGACTCCGGGACACCTTACTACGAGCAGTACTTC. Amino acid sequence: CASSLDSGTPYYEQYF.

The rearrangement links TRBV6-5 to TRBJ1-2; perhaps TRBD1 as D (5 bases). This CDR3 has 14 amino acids. Trimming pared 0 bases from V and 6 bases from J, leaving 11 bases between. The V gene's germline CDR1 is MNHEY and CDR2 SVGAGI. In DNA form, the CDR3 reads TGTGCCAGCAGTTACTCAGAAGGGGCGGATGGCTACACCTTC. Residues: CASSYSEGADGYTF.

The gene calls are TRBV5-1 and TRBJ2-7, with D perhaps TRBD2 (6 bases). Trimming pared 4 bases from V and 4 bases from J, leaving 18 bases between. There are 15 residues in the CDR3. Germline V gene sequence: CDR1 SGHRS, CDR2 YFSETQ. CDR3 residues: CASSPGSPPFYEQYF. CDR3 sequence (DNA): TGCGCCAGCAGCCCCGGGAGTCCCCCTTTTTACGAGCAGTACTTC.

This clone was seen more than once but under ten times. This rearrangement joins TRBV19 to TRBJ1-5, with D possibly TRBD1 on 6 matching bases. The CDR3 runs to 14 residues. The V and J ends lost 3 bases and 4 bases respectively, with 10 bases between them. Germline V gene sequence: CDR1 LNHDA, CDR2 SQIVND (reference sequence). CDR3 residues: CASSISGTNQPQHF. The CDR3 bases are TGTGCCAGTAGTATCTCCGGGACAAATCAGCCCCAGCATTTT.

The J gene is TRBJ2-7, the V gene TRBV5-5; D is uncertain. V was cut by 5 bases and J by 4 bases, with 13 bases left in between. Germline V gives CDR1 SGHKS, CDR2 YYEKEE (reference sequence). CDR3 length equals 13 residues. The CDR3 DNA follows: TGTGCCAGCAGTCCAGCGAACGTTTACGAGCAGTACTTC. Translation: CASSPANVYEQYF. The variable domain in full, completed from reference TRBV5-5 and TRBJ2-7, reads DAGVTQSPTHLIKTRGQQVTLRCSPISGHKSVSWYQQVLGQGPQFIFQYYEKEERGRGNFPDRFSARQFPNYSSELNVNALLLGDSALYLCASSPANVYEQYFGPGTRLTVT.

The chain uses TRBV4-2 and TRBJ1-5; maybe TRBD1 (6 bases). This CDR3 has 14 amino acids. Germline V lookup: CDR1 LGHNA, CDR2 YNFKEQ. Trimming cost V 2 bases and J 5 bases, with 10 bases left between them. Here the CDR3 DNA reads TGTGCCAGCAGCCAACAAGGGGGGGATCAGCCCCAGCATTTT. Encoded protein: CASSQQGGDQPQHF.

The rearrangement joins TRBV30 to TRBJ1-2; TRBD1 matches 7 bases. This CDR3 has 13 residues. The J segment lost 2 bases and the V segment lost 2 bases, leaving 2 bases of the junction unmatched. The germline CDR1 and CDR2 sequences are GTSNPN and SVGIG (reference sequence). The CDR3 region has the DNA TGTGCCTGGAGTCAGGGGGAGAACTATGGCTACACCTTC. Its translation: CAWSQGENYGYTF.

The chain employs TRBV6-5 and TRBJ2-5, with TRBD1 identical over 10 bases. This CDR3 region has 13 residues. V was clipped by 2 bases and J by 7 bases; unmatched bases: 1. Germline V gene sequence: CDR1 MNHEY, CDR2 SVGAGI. The CDR3 here is CASSYGQGGTQYF. For the CDR3, the DNA is TGTGCCAGCAGTTACGGACAGGGGGGGACCCAGTACTTC.

The chain links TRBV11-1 to TRBJ2-7, with D perhaps TRBD1 (6 bases). Between the trimmed V and J ends, which lost 4 bases and 2 bases, there was a span of 9 bases. Germline loops: CDR1 SGHAT, CDR2 FQDESV (reference sequence). The CDR3 is 13 residues long. CDR3 nucleotides: TGTGCCAGCAGCTATGACAGGACCTACGAGCAGTACTTC. Residues: CASSYDRTYEQYF.

The gene calls are TRBV2 and TRBJ1-1; D uncertain. V was cut by 3 bases and J by 8 bases, with 10 bases left in between. CDR1 and CDR2 (germline): SNHLY, FYNNEI. The CDR3 is 12 amino acids. The CDR3 here is CASSDAVSEAFF. For the CDR3, the DNA is TGTGCCAGCAGTGATGCGGTATCAGAAGCTTTCTTT.

On this clone itself: Other DNA sequences in the sample encode the same CDR3. This chain joins TRBV18 and TRBJ1-6, with 8 bases aligning to TRBD1. The CDR3 has 14 residues. After removal of 6 bases from V and 10 bases from J, the junction contained 8 bases not matched to a gene. The germline V gene encodes CDR1 KGHSH and CDR2 LQKENI. CDR3 coding DNA: TGTGCCAGCTCCCCCGACAGGGGAGGCTCACCCCTCCACTTT. Translation gives CASSPDRGGSPLHF.

The CDR3 DNA reads TGTGCCAGCAGTGAAGTTCCGGGCCGGTCCTACGAGCAGTACTTC. Translation: CASSEVPGRSYEQYF. The chain recombines TRBV6-1 with TRBJ2-7; no firm D call. The CDR3 spans 15 residues. CDR1 and CDR2 (germline): MNHNS, SASEGT. V lost 1 base and J 1 base, leaving 11 bases between the germline ends.

The chain uses TRBV10-3 and TRBJ2-4; D unclear. Looked up from germline, CDR1 is ENHRY and CDR2 is SYGVKD. V lost 10 bases and J lost 1, with 11 bases in between. CDR3 length: 13 amino acids. CDR3 residues: CATWGGAKNIQYF. The CDR3 DNA is TGTGCCACTTGGGGTGGGGCCAAAAACATTCAGTACTTC.

This rearrangement joins TRBV5-1 to TRBJ1-6, with D perhaps TRBD1 (5 bases). The V end lost 3 bases, the J end lost 10 bases, and 17 bases lay between the germline ends. CDR1 is SGHRS, CDR2 YFSETQ, per germline. This CDR3 comprises 15 residues. The CDR3 DNA reads TGCGCCAGCAGCTCCGGGACCGACCTACGGTCACCCCTCCACTTT. Translated: CASSSGTDLRSPLHF.

The rearrangement joins TRBV6-5 to TRBJ2-5, with D unclear. The tail of the sequence fits TRBJ2-7 better, so the J call may be wrong. CDR3 size: 13 residues. Germline V gene lookup returns CDR1 MNHEY and CDR2 SVGAGI. Written as DNA, the CDR3 is TGTGCCAGCAGTTACAACATTGCCTACGAGCAGTACTTC. Protein sequence: CASSYNIAYEQYF.

A remark on this clone: Distinct nucleotide sequences in the sample also encode this CDR3. J is TRBJ2-5 and V is TRBV10-3, with D possibly called TRBD1 or TRBD2 (6 bases each). V was trimmed by 8 bases and J by 5 bases, leaving 15 bases between them. This CDR3 comprises 13 residues. Germline V gene data show CDR1 as ENHRY and CDR2 as SYGVKD. This CDR3 is CAISEGRGETQYF. Here the CDR3 DNA reads TGTGCCATCTCGGAGGGCAGGGGTGAGACCCAGTACTTC.